The rows below give T cell receptor beta chains drawn from one sample of a study of PD-1 blockade in classical Hodgkin lymphoma. The assay was immunoSEQ multiplex PCR, and TCRdb's table has in-frame clones only and misses some. The table includes approximately 20,000 clones, approximately 94% detected once. Sequencing was done on a sample of peripheral blood mononuclear cells (PBMCs). The receptors originated from a human donor with classical Hodgkin lymphoma. Both conserved end residues are part of each CDR3. The D gene is left open where the match is weak. Not every row has a clone size; where given, it reads once, few, many or a size class.

>14|-|TRBJ1-2|TRBD1|TRBV30
TGTGCCTGGAGGGGACAGGGGGTCAACTATGGCTACACCTTC
CAWRGQGVNYGYTF
>18|once|TRBJ1-6|-|TRBV10-2
TGCGCCAGCAGTGAGGGGCGAGGGGGTAGCTCCTATAATTCACCCCTCCACTTT
CASSEGRGGSSYNSPLHF
>20|-|TRBJ1-5|-|TRBV7-8
TGTGCCAGCAGCGCACAGCCCGGGCCGACTCCCTGGGGGCTCAATCAGCCCCAGCATTTT
CASSAQPGPTPWGLNQPQHF
>15|-|TRBJ2-2|-|TRBV5-1
TGCGCCAGCAGCCCTCTCATCAGGGACACCGGGGAGCTGTTTTTT
CASSPLIRDTGELFF
>10|few|TRBJ1-6|-|TRBV6-6
TGTGCCAGCACCGGGACAAGCCTTCACTTT
CASTGTSLHF
>17|-|TRBJ2-1|TRBD2|TRBV12-5
TGTGCTAGTGGTTTGGTACTCGGGGGGGGCCCGGACAATGAGCAGTTCTTC
CASGLVLGGGPDNEQFF
>16|-|TRBJ2-3|TRBD2|TRBV5-4
TGTGCCAGCAGCTCTGGGGCGGGGGGGAGCACAGATACGCAGTATTTT
CASSSGAGGSTDTQYF
>12|-|TRBJ2-1|-|TRBV12-5
TGTGCTAGTGGTCCCTCACCCCGGGAGCAGTTCTTC
CASGPSPREQFF
>14|-|TRBJ2-6|-|TRBV7-9
TGTGCCAGCAGCTTTGTTCCTGGGGCCAACGTCCTGACTTTC
CASSFVPGANVLTF
>18|-|TRBJ1-5|-|TRBV30
TGTGCCTGGAGTCTATTCGAGCAGGGCCAAGGGAGCAATCAGCCCCAGCATTTT
CAWSLFEQGQGSNQPQHF
>16|-|TRBJ2-3|TRBD2|TRBV19
TGTGCCAGTAACCCGGGACTAGCGGGGGTACCAGATACGCAGTATTTT
CASNPGLAGVPDTQYF
>14|-|TRBJ1-2|TRBD1|TRBV7-8
TGTGCCAGCAGCCAGGCGGCGACAGGGTATGGCTACACCTTC
CASSQAATGYGYTF
>16|-|TRBJ1-2|TRBD1|TRBV5-6
TGTGCCAGCAGCTCTCGGACAGGGGCTTTTTGGTATGGCTACACCTTC
CASSSRTGAFWYGYTF
>15|once|TRBJ1-1|TRBD1|TRBV27
TGTGCCAGCAGTTTATCTTCGGCCAGGGGGACTGAAGCTTTCTTT
CASSLSSARGTEAFF
>13|-|TRBJ1-4|-|TRBV30
TGTGCCTGGGGTTTCAGGGAAGGGGAAAAACTGTTTTTT
CAWGFREGEKLFF
>16|-|TRBJ1-3|-|TRBV25-1
TGTGCCAGCTCCCCCAGGGTGACCCTCCCTGGAAACACCATATATTTT
CASSPRVTLPGNTIYF